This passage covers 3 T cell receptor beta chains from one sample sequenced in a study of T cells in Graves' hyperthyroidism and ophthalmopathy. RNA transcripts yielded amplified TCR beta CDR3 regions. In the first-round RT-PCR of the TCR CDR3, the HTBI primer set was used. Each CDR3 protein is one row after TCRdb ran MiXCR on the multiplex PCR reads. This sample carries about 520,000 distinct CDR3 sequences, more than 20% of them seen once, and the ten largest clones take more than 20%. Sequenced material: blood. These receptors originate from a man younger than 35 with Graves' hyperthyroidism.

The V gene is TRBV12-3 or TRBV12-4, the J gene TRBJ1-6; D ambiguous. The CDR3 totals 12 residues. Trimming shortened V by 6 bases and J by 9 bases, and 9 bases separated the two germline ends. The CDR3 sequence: CASREGVSPLHF. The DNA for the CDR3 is TGTGCCAGCAGGGAGGGAGTTTCACCCCTCCACTTT.

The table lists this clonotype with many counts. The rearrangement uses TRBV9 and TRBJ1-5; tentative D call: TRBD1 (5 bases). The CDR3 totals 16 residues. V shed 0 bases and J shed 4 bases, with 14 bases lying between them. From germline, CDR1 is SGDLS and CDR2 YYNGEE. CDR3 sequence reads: CASSVDGGDGNQPQHF. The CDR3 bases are TGTGCCAGCAGCGTAGATGGGGGGGACGGGAATCAGCCCCAGCATTTT.

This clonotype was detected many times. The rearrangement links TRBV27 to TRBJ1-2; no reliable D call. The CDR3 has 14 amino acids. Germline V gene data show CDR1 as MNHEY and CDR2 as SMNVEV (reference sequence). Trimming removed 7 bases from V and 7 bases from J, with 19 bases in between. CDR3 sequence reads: CASTQMGGSGGYTF. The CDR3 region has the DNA TGTGCCAGCACCCAGATGGGAGGGAGCGGTGGCTACACCTTC.